The 29 T cell receptor beta chains below all came from one sample that was sequenced in a study of T cell changes during pregnancy in multiple sclerosis. Some clones are missing from TCRdb's copy, which holds only in-frame ones; the method was immunoSEQ multiplex PCR. The data show tens of thousands of clones, with 85% to 95% seen just once and around 0.97% held by the top ten. The sequenced sample was peripheral blood, obtained in the second trimester of pregnancy. Receptors were obtained from a female donor in good health, enrolled as a control in a pregnancy study.

V gene TRBV7-2 combines with J gene TRBJ1-2; D remains unclear. Trimming took 7 bases from V and 4 from J, leaving 13 bases between them. The CDR3 has 13 amino acids. CDR1 SGHTA and CDR2 FQGNSA come from the germline V gene. The CDR3 coding sequence is TGTGCCAGCACCCCCCCCGCGTTCTATGGCTACACCTTC. Its translation is CASTPPAFYGYTF.

This rearrangement joins TRBV2 to TRBJ2-7; D unresolved. V lost 3 bases, J lost 1 base, and 7 bases lay in between. CDR1 is SNHLY and CDR2 is FYNNEI in the germline V gene. The CDR3 runs 13 residues. The CDR3 loop is CASSETGSYEQYF. Here the CDR3 DNA reads TGTGCCAGCAGTGAGACTGGTTCCTACGAGCAGTACTTC.

The genes are TRBV7-9 and TRBJ2-7; D is perhaps TRBD2 (7 bases). The CDR3 runs to 15 residues. V lost 5 bases and J 1 base, leaving 15 bases between the germline ends. Per germline, CDR1 SEHNR and CDR2 FQNEAQ (reference sequence). The CDR3 protein is CASSAQGTTSYEQYF. The CDR3 DNA is TGTGCCAGCAGCGCCCAGGGGACTACTTCCTACGAGCAGTACTTC.

The rearrangement uses TRBV11-2 and TRBJ2-1; 9 positions agree with TRBD1. CDR1 SGHAT and CDR2 FQNNGV come from the germline V gene. The CDR3 extends over 15 amino acids. V shed 4 bases, J shed 7 bases, and the junction held 8 bases outside the gene matches. For the CDR3, the DNA is TGTGCCAGCAGCTCCCGGGACAGGGAGGGAAATGAGCAGTTCTTC. Encoded protein: CASSSRDREGNEQFF.

The chain recombines TRBV6-5 with TRBJ1-1; D may be TRBD1 (5 bases). Per germline, CDR1 MNHEY and CDR2 SVGAGI. V gave up 4 bases and J gave up 4 bases, with 16 bases separating them. This CDR3 has 15 amino acids. CDR3 loop: CASSSARQKSTEAFF. CDR3 sequence (DNA): TGTGCCAGCAGTTCTGCCCGACAGAAAAGCACTGAAGCTTTCTTT.

This clone came up once. The CDR3 region has the DNA TGTGCCAGCAGTGAGACAGGGGGCTCTGGCTACACCTTC. Translation: CASSETGGSGYTF. The rearrangement uses TRBV6-1 and TRBJ1-2, with 10 positions matching TRBD1. This CDR3 is 13 amino acids long. CDR1 and CDR2 from the germline V gene are MNHNS and SASEGT. The junction had 2 bases not matched to a gene; V was cut back by 3 bases and J by 7 bases.

This clone was counted a single time. The V and J genes are TRBV19 and TRBJ1-1; possible D gene TRBD1, 5 bases. Per germline, CDR1 LNHDA and CDR2 SQIVND (reference sequence). CDR3 length: 12 amino acids. Trimming left V 9 bases short and J 1 base short, with 9 bases between. CDR3 region: CASTTGNTEAFF. As DNA, the CDR3 is TGTGCCAGCACTACAGGGAACACTGAAGCTTTCTTT. Combining the CDR3 with reference TRBV19 and TRBJ1-1 gives the whole variable domain DGGITQSPKYLFRKEGQNVTLSCEQNLNHDAMYWYRQDPGQGLRLIYYSQIVNDFQKGDIAEGYSVSREKKESFPLTVTSAQKNPTAFYLCASTTGNTEAFFGQGTRLTVV.

This clone was picked up one time. The chain couples TRBV4-1 to TRBJ2-3, with 7 bases fitting TRBD2. The V segment lost 0 bases and the J segment 3 bases; nucleotides outside the gene matches: 6. This CDR3 comprises 16 residues. CDR1 and CDR2 from the germline V gene are MGHRA and YSYEKL. CDR3 residues: CASSQDWGGWTDTQYF. The DNA of the CDR3 is TGCGCCAGCAGCCAAGATTGGGGGGGGTGGACAGATACGCAGTATTTT.

This clone was seen a few times. The chain is built from TRBV18 and TRBJ2-2, with D perhaps TRBD2 (5 bases). The V gene lost 0 bases and the J gene lost 4 bases, with 6 bases spanning the gap. This CDR3 spans 14 amino acids. Germline loops: CDR1 KGHSH, CDR2 LQKENI. The CDR3 DNA follows: TGTGCCAGCTCACCACCGCGGGCCACCGGGGAGCTGTTTTTT. Amino acids: CASSPPRATGELFF.

J is TRBJ2-1 and V is TRBV28; tentatively, D is TRBD2 (6 bases). Trimming took 10 bases from V and 4 from J, leaving 14 bases between them. CDR1 and CDR2 (germline): MDHEN, SYDVKM. The CDR3 covers 13 residues. The CDR3 spells CATSGLLYNEQFF. The CDR3 DNA sequence: TGTGCCACCTCGGGACTCCTTTACAATGAGCAGTTCTTC.

The chain recombines TRBV5-4 with TRBJ1-1; TRBD1 might be the D (5 bases). Between the trimmed V and J ends, which lost 4 bases and 1 base, there was a span of 17 bases. This CDR3 region has 16 residues. Germline values: CDR1 SGHNT, CDR2 YYREEE (reference sequence). CDR3 sequence reads: CASSPPGAGQNTEAFF. CDR3 DNA sequence: TGTGCCAGCAGCCCCCCGGGTGCAGGGCAGAACACTGAAGCTTTCTTT. The entire variable domain, with the rest obtained from reference TRBV5-4 and TRBJ1-1, is as follows: ETGVTQSPTHLIKTRGQQVTLRCSSQSGHNTVSWYQQALGQGPQFIFQYYREEENGRGNFPPRFSGLQFPNYSSELNVNALELDDSALYLCASSPPGAGQNTEAFFGQGTRLTVV.

The chain employs TRBV28 and TRBJ1-3; D not certain. Trimming cost V 2 bases and J 0 bases, with 8 bases left between them. The CDR3 contains 15 residues. Germline CDR1 is MDHEN and CDR2 is SYDVKM. The CDR3 nucleotides read TGTGCCAGCAGTTTACGTGGCCTCTCTGGAAACACCATATATTTT. This translates into CASSLRGLSGNTIYF.

This chain joins TRBV28 and TRBJ2-7, with 7 bases lining up with TRBD1. Germline trimming cut 5 bases from V and 3 bases from J; bases unmatched to any gene: 10. This CDR3 is 15 amino acids long. CDR1 and CDR2 (germline): MDHEN, SYDVKM. CDR3 DNA: TGTGCCAGCAGTCCCTCGTGGCAGGGGGACTACGAGCAGTACTTC. Translating it yields CASSPSWQGDYEQYF.

The CDR3 is CASQNGQDYEQYF. In nucleotides, the CDR3 is TGTGCCAGCCAAAATGGACAGGACTACGAGCAGTACTTC. The J gene is TRBJ2-7, the V gene TRBV28; 7 nucleotides align to TRBD1. V lost 8 bases, J lost 3 bases, and 7 bases stayed unmatched. This CDR3 is 13 amino acids long. CDR1 is MDHEN and CDR2 is SYDVKM in the germline V gene.

The chain has TRBV7-9 and TRBJ2-1; TRBD2 is a possible D gene (6 bases). Looked up from germline, CDR1 is SEHNR and CDR2 is FQNEAQ (reference sequence). Trimming pared 5 bases from V and 8 bases from J, leaving 13 bases between. The CDR3 runs 13 residues. DNA of the CDR3: TGTGCCAGCAGCCCGGGAGCTCGTTATGAGCAGTTCTTC. This sequence encodes CASSPGARYEQFF.

V gene TRBV7-9 combines with J gene TRBJ2-7; a possible D gene is TRBD2 (7 bases). Trimming took off 5 bases at V and 5 bases at J, with 10 bases between the two ends. The germline V gene encodes CDR1 SEHNR and CDR2 FQNEAQ (reference sequence). The length of the CDR3 is 12 residues. This CDR3 is CASSPGGHEQYF. For the CDR3, the DNA is TGTGCCAGCAGCCCGGGGGGCCACGAGCAGTACTTC.

V is TRBV9 and J is TRBJ1-1; 7 bases match TRBD1. V lost 3 bases, J lost 3 bases, and 14 bases stayed unmatched. The CDR3 runs 17 residues. CDR1 is SGDLS, CDR2 YYNGEE, per germline. CDR3 bases: TGTGCCAGCAGCGAGGGAGATGGGACAGAAGATGACACTGAAGCTTTCTTT. This codes for CASSEGDGTEDDTEAFF.

The genes are TRBV4-1 and TRBJ1-2, with TRBD1 identical over 9 bases. The CDR3 extends over 14 amino acids. V trimming: 1 base; J trimming: 7 bases; junction bases outside the gene matches: 4. Germline V gives CDR1 MGHRA, CDR2 YSYEKL. CDR3 sequence: CASSQVGTGLGYTF. The CDR3 DNA reads as TGCGCCAGCAGCCAAGTCGGGACAGGGCTTGGCTACACCTTC.

V and J are TRBV28 and TRBJ2-7; 8 bases fit TRBD1. CDR3 size: 15 residues. Germline trimming cut 10 bases from V and 2 bases from J; bases unmatched to any gene: 13. Germline-derived CDR1 and CDR2 are MDHEN and SYDVKM. CDR3 sequence reads: CAISPTGGETYEQYF. The CDR3 nucleotides are TGTGCCATCTCACCTACAGGGGGTGAAACCTACGAGCAGTACTTC.

The chain carries TRBV5-1 and TRBJ1-5, with 8 bases matching TRBD1. The CDR3 is 15 amino acids. The ends lost 0 bases at V and 4 bases at J; junction bases unmatched: 3. Germline V gives CDR1 SGHRS, CDR2 YFSETQ. The CDR3: CASSLGTGGNQPQHF. For the CDR3, the DNA is TGCGCCAGCAGCTTGGGAACAGGGGGGAATCAGCCCCAGCATTTT. The whole variable domain, remainder taken from reference TRBV5-1 and TRBJ1-5, is KAGVTQTPRYLIKTRGQQVTLSCSPISGHRSVSWYQQTPGQGLQFLFEYFSETQRNKGNFPGRFSGRQFSNSRSEMNVSTLELGDSALYLCASSLGTGGNQPQHFGDGTRLSIL.

This clone has only one observation. For the CDR3, the DNA is TGTGCCACCAGCAGAGATGGGTGGGGGGGCACAGATACGCAGTATTTT. Protein sequence: CATSRDGWGGTDTQYF. The chain joins TRBV15 to TRBJ2-3; possible D gene TRBD2, 6 bases. V was pared by 0 bases and J by 1 base, with 11 bases between. This CDR3 has 16 residues. Per the germline V gene, CDR1 is LNHNV and CDR2 is YYDKDF (reference sequence).

This chain uses TRBV4-2 with TRBJ2-3, with 11 bases identical to TRBD2. The CDR3 length is 16 residues. Looked up from germline, CDR1 is LGHNA and CDR2 is YNFKEQ. V was clipped by 1 base and J by 4 bases; unmatched bases: 4. The CDR3 is CASSQVTSGSSDTQYF. In DNA form, the CDR3 reads TGTGCCAGCAGCCAAGTAACTAGCGGGAGCTCAGATACGCAGTATTTT.

The V call is TRBV28, the J call TRBJ1-5, with TRBD1 matching 9 bases. The V gene's germline CDR1 is MDHEN and CDR2 SYDVKM. With V trimmed by 6 bases and J by 4 bases, 13 bases remained unmatched. The CDR3 spans 17 residues. CDR3 protein: CASSPELTGGVNQPQHF. Here the CDR3 DNA reads TGTGCCAGCAGCCCAGAACTAACAGGGGGCGTGAATCAGCCCCAGCATTTT.

The chain carries TRBV11-2 and TRBJ2-7, with D perhaps TRBD1 (6 bases). Per the germline V gene, CDR1 is SGHAT and CDR2 is FQNNGV. Trimming pared 3 bases from V and 1 base from J, leaving 10 bases between. This CDR3 has 14 amino acids. DNA of the CDR3: TGTGCCAGCAGCTTTGGAGACAGGTCCTACGAGCAGTACTTC. Translating gives CASSFGDRSYEQYF.

This clone appeared once. The CDR3 DNA reads TGTGCCATCGGGGGACAGGGTAACACCGGGGAGCTGTTTTTT. This sequence encodes CAIGGQGNTGELFF. The chain couples TRBV10-3 to TRBJ2-2; 9 bases are shared with TRBD1. This CDR3 has 14 amino acids. The V gene end was trimmed by 8 bases and the J gene end by 2 bases; junction bases not matched to a gene: 3. Germline CDR1 reads ENHRY; CDR2 reads SYGVKD.

This rearrangement joins TRBV27 to TRBJ2-2; tentatively, D is TRBD2 (6 bases). Germline V lookup: CDR1 MNHEY, CDR2 SMNVEV (reference sequence). V dropped 2 bases and J dropped 6 bases, with 10 bases sitting between them. This CDR3 spans 14 amino acids. CDR3 sequence: CASSLGGPAGELFF. The CDR3 region has the DNA TGTGCCAGCAGTTTAGGAGGGCCCGCCGGGGAGCTGTTTTTT.

The J gene is TRBJ2-1, the V gene TRBV7-9, with TRBD2 matching over 9 bases. This CDR3 has 16 residues. The trim removed 5 bases at V and 8 bases at J, leaving 13 bases unmatched. CDR1 is SEHNR, CDR2 FQNEAQ, per germline (reference sequence). The CDR3 DNA reads TGTGCCAGCAGCACAACCGGGACTAGCCATAGCCATGAGCAGTTCTTC. Its protein product is CASSTTGTSHSHEQFF.

The rearrangement uses TRBV6-1 and TRBJ2-3; D possibly corresponds to TRBD2 (6 bases). CDR1 and CDR2 from the germline V gene are MNHNS and SASEGT. The CDR3 extends over 14 amino acids. Trimming cost V 7 bases and J 7 bases, with 18 bases left between them. CDR3 nucleotides: TGTGCCAGCAAGGAGCGGGCGGACATCCATACGCAGTATTTT. Amino acid sequence: CASKERADIHTQYF.

The chain recombines TRBV28 with TRBJ1-5; no reliable D call. The V end was cut by 2 bases, the J end by 0 bases, with 20 bases between. The CDR3 length is 19 residues. The germline CDR1 and CDR2 sequences are MDHEN and SYDVKM. CDR3 in DNA: TGTGCCAGCAGTTTAGGACCGGAGGTGGTCGGATATAGCAATCAGCCCCAGCATTTT. Translating gives CASSLGPEVVGYSNQPQHF.